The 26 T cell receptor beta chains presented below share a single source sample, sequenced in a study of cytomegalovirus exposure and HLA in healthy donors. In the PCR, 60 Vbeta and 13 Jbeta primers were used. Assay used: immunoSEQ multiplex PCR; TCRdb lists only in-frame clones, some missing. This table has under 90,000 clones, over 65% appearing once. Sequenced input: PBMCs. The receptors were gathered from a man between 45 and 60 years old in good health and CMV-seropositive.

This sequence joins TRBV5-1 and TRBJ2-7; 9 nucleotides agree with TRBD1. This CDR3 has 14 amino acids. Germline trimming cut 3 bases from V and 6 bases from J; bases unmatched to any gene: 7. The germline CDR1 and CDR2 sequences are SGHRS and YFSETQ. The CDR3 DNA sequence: TGCGCCAGCAGCTGGCGGGACAGGGTCGGCGAGCAGTACTTC. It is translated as CASSWRDRVGEQYF.

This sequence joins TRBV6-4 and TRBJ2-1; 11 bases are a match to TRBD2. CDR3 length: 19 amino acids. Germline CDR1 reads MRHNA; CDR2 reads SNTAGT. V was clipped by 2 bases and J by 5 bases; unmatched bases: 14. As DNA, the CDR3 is TGTGCCAGCAGTGACCGGCTAGATAGCGGGAGGGTTTCCCACAATGAGCAGTTCTTC. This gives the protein CASSDRLDSGRVSHNEQFF.

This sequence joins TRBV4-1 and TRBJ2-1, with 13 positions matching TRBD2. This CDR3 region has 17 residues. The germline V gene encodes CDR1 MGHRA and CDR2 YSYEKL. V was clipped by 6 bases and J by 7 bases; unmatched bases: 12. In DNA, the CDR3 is TGCGCCAGCAGACAAATCGGGACTAGCGGGATATATAATGAGCAGTTCTTC. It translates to CASRQIGTSGIYNEQFF.

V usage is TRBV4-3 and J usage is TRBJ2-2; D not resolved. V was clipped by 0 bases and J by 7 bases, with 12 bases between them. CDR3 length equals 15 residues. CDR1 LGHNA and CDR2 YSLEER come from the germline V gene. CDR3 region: CASSQDFMTGGELFF. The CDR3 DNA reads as TGCGCCAGCAGCCAAGATTTTATGACGGGCGGGGAGCTGTTTTTT.

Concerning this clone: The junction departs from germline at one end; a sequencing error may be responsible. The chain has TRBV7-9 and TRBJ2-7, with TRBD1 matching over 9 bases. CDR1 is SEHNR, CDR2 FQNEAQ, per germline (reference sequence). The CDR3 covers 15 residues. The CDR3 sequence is CSSSLLTGGLYEQYF. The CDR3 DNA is TGTTCCAGCAGCTTACTGACAGGGGGGCTTTACGAGCAGTACTTC. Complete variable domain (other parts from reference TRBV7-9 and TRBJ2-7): DTGVSQNPRHKITKRGQNVTFRCDPISEHNRLYWYRQTLGQGPEFLTYFQNEAQLEKSRLLSDRFSAERPKGSFSTLEIQRTEQGDSAMYLCSSSLLTGGLYEQYFGPGTRLTVT.

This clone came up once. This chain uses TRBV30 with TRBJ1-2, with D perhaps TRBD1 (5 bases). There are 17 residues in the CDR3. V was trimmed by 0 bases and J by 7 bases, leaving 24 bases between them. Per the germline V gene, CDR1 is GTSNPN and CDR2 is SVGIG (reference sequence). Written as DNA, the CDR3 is TGTGCCTGGAGTGTGCCAGGGATAAGCCGCCGGGTGGGTGGCTACACCTTC. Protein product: CAWSVPGISRRVGGYTF.

In nucleotides, the CDR3 is TGCGCCACCAACAGCGGGCTAGCGGGAACGTACGAGCAGTACTTC. Translating it yields CATNSGLAGTYEQYF. This chain joins TRBV5-1 and TRBJ2-7; TRBD2 matches 9 bases. The germline gives CDR1 SGHRS, CDR2 YFSETQ. J lost 4 bases, V lost 9 bases, and 14 bases had no gene match. CDR3 size: 15 residues.

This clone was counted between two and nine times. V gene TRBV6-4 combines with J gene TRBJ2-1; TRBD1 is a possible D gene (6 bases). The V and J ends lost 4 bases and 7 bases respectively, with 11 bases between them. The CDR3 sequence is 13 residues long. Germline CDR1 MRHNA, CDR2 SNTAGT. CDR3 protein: CASSVRDTNEQFF. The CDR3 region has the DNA TGTGCCAGCAGTGTCCGGGACACAAATGAGCAGTTCTTC.

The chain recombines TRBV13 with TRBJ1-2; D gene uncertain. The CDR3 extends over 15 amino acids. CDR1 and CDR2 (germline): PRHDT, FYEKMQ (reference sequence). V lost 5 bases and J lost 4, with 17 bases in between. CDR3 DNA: TGTGCCAGCAGCGAAGTCAGAAAAACAGCCTATGGCTACACCTTC. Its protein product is CASSEVRKTAYGYTF.

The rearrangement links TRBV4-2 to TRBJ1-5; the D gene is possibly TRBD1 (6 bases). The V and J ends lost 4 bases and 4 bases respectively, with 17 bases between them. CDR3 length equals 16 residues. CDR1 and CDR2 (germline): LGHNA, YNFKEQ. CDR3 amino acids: CASSPLGAGDNQPQHF. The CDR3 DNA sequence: TGTGCCAGCAGCCCCCTAGGGGCAGGGGATAATCAGCCCCAGCATTTT.

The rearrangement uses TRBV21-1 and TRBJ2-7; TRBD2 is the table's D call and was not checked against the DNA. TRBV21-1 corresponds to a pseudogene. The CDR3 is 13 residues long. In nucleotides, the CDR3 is TGTGCCAGGCTAGCGGGAGGGACACACGAGCAGTACTTC. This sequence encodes CARLAGGTHEQYF.

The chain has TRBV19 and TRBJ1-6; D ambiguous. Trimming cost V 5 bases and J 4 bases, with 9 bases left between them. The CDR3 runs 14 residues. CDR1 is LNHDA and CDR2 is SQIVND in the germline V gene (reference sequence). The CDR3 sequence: CASSEQPYNSPLHF. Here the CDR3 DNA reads TGTGCCAGTAGTGAACAGCCGTATAATTCACCCCTCCACTTT.

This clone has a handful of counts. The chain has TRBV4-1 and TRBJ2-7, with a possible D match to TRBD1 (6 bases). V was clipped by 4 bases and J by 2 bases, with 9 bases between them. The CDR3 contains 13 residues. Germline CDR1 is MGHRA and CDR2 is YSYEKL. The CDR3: CASSLDRAYEQYF. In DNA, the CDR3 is TGCGCCAGCAGCCTGGACAGAGCCTACGAGCAGTACTTC.

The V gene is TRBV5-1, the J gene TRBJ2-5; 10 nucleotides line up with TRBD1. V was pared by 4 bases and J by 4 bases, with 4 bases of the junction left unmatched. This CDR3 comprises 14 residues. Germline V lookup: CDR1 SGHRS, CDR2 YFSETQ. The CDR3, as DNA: TGCGCCAGCAGCCCCCGGGACAGGGGAGAGACCCAGTACTTC. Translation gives CASSPRDRGETQYF.

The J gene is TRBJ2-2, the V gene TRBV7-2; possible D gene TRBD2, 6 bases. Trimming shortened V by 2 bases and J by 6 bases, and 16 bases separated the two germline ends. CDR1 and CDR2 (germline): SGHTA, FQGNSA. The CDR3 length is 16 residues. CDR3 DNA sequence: TGTGCCAGCAGCTTACTCGCGGGAAAGAATGCCGGGGAGCTGTTTTTT. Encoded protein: CASSLLAGKNAGELFF.

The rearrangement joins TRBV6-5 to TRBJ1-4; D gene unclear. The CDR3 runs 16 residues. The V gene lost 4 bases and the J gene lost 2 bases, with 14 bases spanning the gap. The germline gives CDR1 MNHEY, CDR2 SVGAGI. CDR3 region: CASSSGSLGTNEKLFF. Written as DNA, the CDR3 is TGTGCCAGCAGTTCCGGGTCCCTTGGCACTAATGAAAAACTGTTTTTT.

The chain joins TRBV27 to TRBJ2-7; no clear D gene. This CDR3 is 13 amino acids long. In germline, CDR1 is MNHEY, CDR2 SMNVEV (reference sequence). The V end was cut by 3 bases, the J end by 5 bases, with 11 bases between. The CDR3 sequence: CASSLRLYHEQYF. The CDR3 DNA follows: TGTGCCAGCAGTTTGAGACTGTACCACGAGCAGTACTTC.

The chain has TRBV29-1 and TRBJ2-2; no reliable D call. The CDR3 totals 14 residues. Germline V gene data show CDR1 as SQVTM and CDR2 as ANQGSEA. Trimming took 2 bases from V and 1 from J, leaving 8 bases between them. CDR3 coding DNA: TGCAGCGTTGAATCTCGCGGGAACACCGGGGAGCTGTTTTTT. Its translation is CSVESRGNTGELFF.

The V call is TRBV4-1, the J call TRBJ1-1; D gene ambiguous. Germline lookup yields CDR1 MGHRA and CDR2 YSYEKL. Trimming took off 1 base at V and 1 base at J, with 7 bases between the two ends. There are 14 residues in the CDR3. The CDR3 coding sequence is TGCGCCAGCAGCCAAGGAGCACGGAACACTGAAGCTTTCTTT. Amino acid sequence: CASSQGARNTEAFF.

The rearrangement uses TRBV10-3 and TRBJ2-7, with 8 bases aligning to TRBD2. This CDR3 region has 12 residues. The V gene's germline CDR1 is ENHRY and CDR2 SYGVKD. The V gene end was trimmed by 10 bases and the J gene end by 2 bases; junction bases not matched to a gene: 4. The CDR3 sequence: CATGGETYEQYF. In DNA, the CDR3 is TGTGCCACGGGAGGGGAAACCTACGAGCAGTACTTC.

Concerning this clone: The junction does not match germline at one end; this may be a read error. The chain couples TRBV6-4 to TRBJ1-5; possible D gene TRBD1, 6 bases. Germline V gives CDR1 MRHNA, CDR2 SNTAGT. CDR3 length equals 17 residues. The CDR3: CAGSEPFERGRDQPQHF. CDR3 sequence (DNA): TGTGCCGGCAGTGAGCCATTTGAAAGGGGGAGGGATCAGCCCCAGCATTTT.

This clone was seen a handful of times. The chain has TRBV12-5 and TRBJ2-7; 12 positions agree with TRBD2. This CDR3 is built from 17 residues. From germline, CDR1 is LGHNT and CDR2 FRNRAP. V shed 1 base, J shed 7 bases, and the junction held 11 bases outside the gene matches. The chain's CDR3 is CASGLGRGRLAGDEQYF. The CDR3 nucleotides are TGTGCTAGTGGTTTGGGAAGGGGTAGACTAGCGGGAGATGAGCAGTACTTC.

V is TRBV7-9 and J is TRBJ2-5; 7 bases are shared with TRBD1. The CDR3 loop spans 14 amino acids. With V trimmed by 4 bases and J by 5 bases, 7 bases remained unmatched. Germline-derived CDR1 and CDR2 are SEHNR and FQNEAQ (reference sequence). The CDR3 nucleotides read TGTGCCAGCAGCTCTTTGGACAGGCGCGAGACCCAGTACTTC. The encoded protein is CASSSLDRRETQYF.

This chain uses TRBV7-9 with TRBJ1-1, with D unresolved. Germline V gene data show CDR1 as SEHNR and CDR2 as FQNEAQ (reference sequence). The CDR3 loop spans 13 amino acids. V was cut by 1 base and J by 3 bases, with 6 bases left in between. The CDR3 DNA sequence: TGTGCCAGCAGCTTAGGGGCGTACACTGAAGCTTTCTTT. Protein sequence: CASSLGAYTEAFF.

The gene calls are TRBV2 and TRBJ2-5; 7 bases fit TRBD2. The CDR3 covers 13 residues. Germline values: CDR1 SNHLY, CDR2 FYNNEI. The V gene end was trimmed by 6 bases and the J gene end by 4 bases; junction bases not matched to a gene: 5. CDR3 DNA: TGTGCCAGCAGGCGGGAGAGCGGAGAGACCCAGTACTTC. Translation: CASRRESGETQYF.

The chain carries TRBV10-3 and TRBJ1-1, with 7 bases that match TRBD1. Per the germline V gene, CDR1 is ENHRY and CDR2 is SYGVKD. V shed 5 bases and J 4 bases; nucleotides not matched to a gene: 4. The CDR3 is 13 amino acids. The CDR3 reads CAISPGGTTEAFF. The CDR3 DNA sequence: TGTGCCATCAGTCCAGGGGGAACCACTGAAGCTTTCTTT.